The clone carrying this T cell receptor beta chain was observed at least ten times. Its target is not known. Priming with a constant-region primer yielded TCR beta cDNA from around 540 ng total RNA. Researchers made the TCR beta libraries by running three nested multiplex PCR rounds with slightly modified ARM-PCR. The first two PCR rounds used TRBV1-TRBV30 forward primers with a C-beta reverse primer, 9 to 10 cycles each. TCRdb re-derived calls from the multiplex PCR reads in MiXCR, one entry per CDR3 protein. The sample has around 81,000 distinct CDR3 sequences, over 70% seen once; the top ten hold about an eighth. The data were taken from a study of tumor-infiltrating lymphocytes in primary liver carcinoma. General study findings and limits: Tumor top-250-clone fractions significantly exceeded those of blood (p = 0.039).

Germline CDR1 is MDHEN and CDR2 is SYDVKM. J was trimmed by 15 bases and V by 6 bases; bases with no gene match: 8. This CDR3 is 11 amino acids long. Joint extraction of RNA and DNA used about 17-32 mg of bulk tissue that was unsorted. The sequence derives from a woman aged 60-75 years with primary liver carcinoma and hepatitis B virus infection. Sequenced sample: liver tumor tissue from sampling region 4. Subset reported: tumor region T4, right-lateral pole. The genes are TRBV28 and TRBJ2-1, with TRBD2 identical over 7 bases. Here the CDR3 reads CASSKGTKVFF. CDR3 coding DNA: TGTGCCAGCAGCAAGGGGACTAAGGTGTTCTTC.